The clone carrying this T cell receptor (beta chain) was seen repeatedly, ten times or more. A 5'RACE template-switching step, the method used to make TCR cDNA, added a universal primer site and UMIs. TCRdb reprocessed the 5' RACE reads with MiXCR, giving one entry per CDR3 protein. Of some 420,000 distinct CDR3 sequences in the sample, around a sixth are singletons; the top ten hold roughly a sixth. These data originate in a study of T cells after yellow fever vaccination. About the study: Low-cell-number fractions underwent preparation using SMART-Seq v4 Ultra Low Input.

The length of the CDR3 is 16 residues. Trimming took 5 bases from V and 5 from J; bases not matched to a gene: 8. CDR1 SGHTA and CDR2 FQGNSA come from the germline V gene. The genes are TRBV7-2 and TRBJ2-5; TRBD2 aligns across 13 bases. The specimen comprised PBMCs, sampled before the yellow fever booster vaccination. This clonotype originated in a man in his late teens or twenties who received the YFV17D yellow fever vaccine. The CDR3 region is CASSRSEGLAGETQYF. Written as DNA, the CDR3 is TGTGCCAGCAGCCGAAGTGAGGGACTAGCGGGGGAGACCCAGTACTTC.